This T cell receptor beta chain stems from a study of cytomegalovirus exposure and HLA in healthy donors (TCRdb year 2017). About the study as a whole: An earlier analysis of 587 of the donors reported approximately 280 Gb of sequence data and around 110 million unique TCR beta sequences obtained from some 170 million T cells. About 280 gigabases of sequencing data and around 80 million unique TCR sequences made up an early release that covered nearly 650 HLA-typed donors. Among the approximately 400 genotyped donors, roughly 80% belonged to the genetic ancestry cluster associated with self-reported Caucasian donors. The study was designed to test whether signatures of past pathogen exposure could be identified by cataloging public T cell receptors. Using immunosequencing, the study profiled T cell repertoires from 666 subjects and related those repertoires to cytomegalovirus serostatus. A separate validation cohort of over a hundred different subjects was used in addition to the 666-subject first cohort. To predict cytomegalovirus infection status, the study combined high-throughput TCR immunosequencing, statistical association of individual TCRs with disease status, and machine learning. To study patterns of TCR occurrence, a later analysis re-analyzed previously published TCR beta repertoires from 550 to 800 donors and added high-resolution HLA genotyping. The later analysis used no new phenotypic data to find candidate immune exposures, relying instead on TCR beta sequences and their occurrence across donors. An earlier analysis of nearly 600 of the donors applied high-throughput TCR beta sequencing to assess whether each TCR beta V gene segment acted as functional or pseudogenic. Alongside the repertoire data, information on donor age, sex, ethnicity and CMV serostatus was compiled. In a later genetic analysis, genome-wide SNP genotypes for about three fifths of the 666 donors were used, and that subset was treated as a discovery cohort. Every repertoire in the discovery cohort had been generated on one and the same sequencing platform. HLA typing covered class I and class II loci at four-digit resolution. The number of typed donors differed by locus: about 620-640 for A, B, C, DRB1 and DQB1; some 540 for DQA1; around 580 for DPA1; and roughly 490 for DPB1. Several DR-DQ haplotypes were treated as single units for association and clustering because of strong linkage in the cohort. On average, 235,054 unique TCR beta nucleotide sequences were sequenced per donor among a few hundred genotyped donors of the cohort, with roughly 18% of those sequences being non-productive.

Deletion took 4 bases off V and 0 bases off J, with a span of 7 bases between the germline ends. The CDR3 runs 13 residues from the cysteine to the phenylalanine. Only the CDR3 portion is preserved as DNA: 39 bases, with reading frame beginning at the first base. The germline V gene supplies CDR1 MGHRA and CDR2 YSYEKL. In total, 630 or so healthy bone marrow donors made up the cohort. Cohort members were all nominally healthy when sampled, although unrecorded immune exposures were likely present. The donor tested CMV seronegative, placing the donor among the 350 to 400 seronegative members of the cohort. A peripheral blood sample was provided by each donor, and peripheral blood mononuclear cells were used for TCR beta sequencing. The Qiagen DNeasy Blood Extraction Kit was used to extract genomic DNA from the blood cell samples. To note about this clone: Its antigen is unknown.

Here is what the overall study found, with its caveats: Specific HLA alleles were associated with roughly 17,000 TCR beta sequences at a false discovery rate of 0.05 in a later analysis. Because HLA typing was unavailable for some donors at each locus, only the typed subset was used in association tests. A further reported finding was that TCR beta sequences accurately predicted the HLA-A and HLA-B alleles for most subjects in the first cohort. An earlier analysis of approximately 590 of the donors showed that most TCR beta V segments appeared in productive rearrangements either about 87% or about 30% of the time, which broadly matched IMGT annotations. The study listed approximately 150 TCR beta chains as associated with cytomegalovirus. A later analysis found that most CMV-associated TCR beta chains appeared HLA-restricted, with HLA associations seemingly driven largely by CMV exposure. In a later analysis, HLA-associated TCR beta chains showed more clonal expansion and lower generation probabilities than non-associated chains that were equally common. When HLA alleles, especially DR and DQ, strongly co-occurred, TCR associations were difficult to assign to individual alleles. The only immune exposure information available for the cohort was CMV serostatus. Because the 87-base-pair reads could not distinguish some IMGT-functional V segments, including TRBV6-2 and TRBV6-3, those segments were excluded. Correlated functional status among segregating V segments might be attributable to linkage disequilibrium, but an unknown experimental factor could not be ruled out. Because counts were too low, roughly 17 rarely observed V segments, including chromosome 9 orphons, were left out of the earlier analysis of about 500 of the donors. Several of the top co-occurrence clusters appeared to be linked to parvovirus B19, influenza, CMV and Epstein-Barr virus, according to a later analysis. A cluster of highly shared sequence variants was judged likely to represent a technical artifact of the sequencing pipeline. Most TCR sequences were observed very rarely across donors, whereas some public TCRs were present in many individuals. Cytomegalovirus status was reported to be diagnosed by the classifier with high specificity and sensitivity in both the original and validation cohorts. A later analysis found that TCR association rates varied across HLA loci, with DRB1 alleles showing the most associated TCRs and HLA-C alleles the fewest. Compared with the approximately 670-donor mean, donors in an Asian-associated ancestry cluster had fewer N-insertions in productive TCRs, according to a later genetic analysis. The cohort was sequenced for TCR beta chains only, and without alpha or paired-chain data the features that could be detected were limited. Presence/absence analyses assumed roughly uniform sequencing depth across donors, an assumption that may not hold. V-gene and J-gene trimming of TCR beta chains was associated with a missense DCLRE1C variant in a later genetic analysis, and the association was replicated in an independent cohort. The authors suggested that the approach could potentially be extended to other disease states and immunological phenotypes. A few of the identified cytomegalovirus-associated TCR beta chains were confirmed in vitro to be specific for cytomegalovirus antigens.

Receptor libraries were prepared by the immunoSEQ multiplex PCR assay. A mixture of 60 forward primers for TCR Vbeta segments and 13 reverse primers for TCR Jbeta segments was used in the multiplex PCR. The CDR3 region of rearranged TCR beta genes was amplified from genomic DNA with a multiplex PCR assay. The amplified TCR beta libraries were sequenced on the Illumina HiSeq System as 87-base-pair reads. For the original study's pipeline: A later analysis tallied around 82 million unique TCR beta chains across the approximately 670 repertoires, and around 9.9 million of those chains were shared by two or more donors. A nearest-neighbor algorithm error-corrected the raw reads and collapsed the reads into unique sequences, merging closely related sequences to remove PCR and sequencing errors. V, D and J gene segments were assigned by aligning CDR3 sequences to IMGT reference sequences. For a sequence to be retained, a match of at least six nucleotides to both a V gene segment and a J gene segment was required. Rearrangements were classified as productive when the CDR3 lacked stop codons and remained in frame with V and J, and all other rearrangements were classified as non-productive. Following IMGT convention, CDR3 was defined as the stretch from the second conserved V-encoded cysteine to the conserved J-encoded phenylalanine. The earlier analysis of about 640 of the donors excluded any sequence lacking an unambiguous match to a single V gene segment. In an earlier analysis of a few hundred of the donors, V segments were called functional above 56.7% productive rearrangements and were called segregating when the between-donor standard deviation exceeded 5%. A statistical classification framework was built to diagnose cytomegalovirus status from the catalog of TCR beta chain sequences. A later analysis assigned V and J genes by comparing TCR nucleotide sequences with IMGT/GENE-DB human TR gene sequences. In a later analysis, CDR3 sequences and most-parsimonious VDJ recombination scenarios were assigned using the TCRdist pipeline. In a later analysis, each TCR beta chain was defined by its CDR3 amino acid sequence together with its V-gene family, and reads lacking a unique V-gene family were excluded. In a later analysis, nearly 600 highly shared, low-generation-probability nucleotide sequences were removed to address suspected cross-contamination and a sequencing artifact. In a later analysis, a clonal expansion index was calculated for each public chain from normalized within-repertoire ranks of inferred template counts. Generation probabilities in a later analysis came from a VDJ recombination model fitted to out-of-frame rearrangements, and those results were checked against IGoR. In a later analysis, hypergeometric tests were used to score TCR-TCR, TCR-HLA and TCR-CMV co-occurrence, with a repertoire-size bias correction applied to TCR pairs. To estimate false discovery rates, a later analysis permuted the HLA or CMV assignments 20 times. In a later analysis, co-occurring TCRs were grouped using DBSCAN, and TCRdist sequence similarity was added for clustering within HLA-allele-positive subsets. For co-occurrence clustering, repertoires with fewer than 30,000 or more than 120,000 public chains were excluded, along with about five repertoires with anomalous nucleotide sharing. TCRdb mirrors the immuneACCESS table, restricted to in-frame sequences. Some clones are absent from its copies; in checked studies, under half trace to an unresolved V gene, and the reason for the others is unknown. D and trimming come from the DNA, and the V and J calls and clone size come from that table. In this sample's table one finds 100,000 to 150,000 clones. Roughly 2.7% of the sample goes to the ten largest clones.

The source is a young man in good health and CMV-seronegative. Sequenced material: PBMCs. The chain was built from TRBV4-1 and TRBJ2-7, with the D gene uncertain. DNA sequence: TGCGCCAGCAGCCCCAGAAGCTCCTACGAGCAGTACTTC. Translated, it reads CASSPRSSYEQYF.